The next 22 T cell receptor beta chains were all read from a single sample in a study of pediatric ulcerative colitis. During colonoscopy, one to two rectal pinch biopsies were collected. This table comes from immunoSEQ multiplex PCR, and its TCRdb copy is limited to in-frame clones, with some not included. The sample yields about 36,000 clones, roughly 72% seen once. Sequenced input: gut tissue. These receptors all stem from a boy aged 10-17 years with moderate ulcerative colitis.

The sample holds a few counts of this clone. The chain combines TRBV6-1 with TRBJ1-5; D gene ambiguous. The CDR3 contains 15 residues. V lost 3 bases and J 5 bases, leaving 14 bases between the germline ends. In germline, CDR1 is MNHNS, CDR2 SASEGT. The CDR3 loop reads CASSDGGRPDQPQHF. The CDR3 DNA reads TGTGCCAGCAGTGATGGAGGGCGGCCAGATCAGCCCCAGCATTTT.

This chain joins TRBV9 and TRBJ2-5, with 8 bases aligning to TRBD2. The CDR3 totals 16 residues. The J segment lost 5 bases and the V segment lost 0 bases, leaving 9 bases of the junction unmatched. Per the germline V gene, CDR1 is SGDLS and CDR2 is YYNGEE. The CDR3 spells CASSVVASGWGETQYF. As DNA, the CDR3 is TGTGCCAGCAGCGTAGTGGCTAGCGGGTGGGGGGAGACCCAGTACTTC.

This clone has only one observation. V gene TRBV6-6 combines with J gene TRBJ2-2; 7 bases are shared with TRBD1. The length of the CDR3 is 14 residues. Germline assignment: CDR1 MNHNY and CDR2 SVGAGI (reference sequence). V lost 11 bases, J lost 1 base, and 7 bases stayed unmatched. DNA for the CDR3: TGTGCCTCAACAGGGGTGCTGAACACCGGGGAGCTGTTTTTT. This codes for CASTGVLNTGELFF.

V gene TRBV5-4 combines with J gene TRBJ2-7; 9 nucleotides align to TRBD1. Germline assignment: CDR1 SGHNT and CDR2 YYREEE (reference sequence). The CDR3 contains 14 residues. The trim removed 1 base at V and 9 bases at J, leaving 8 bases unmatched. The CDR3 reads CASSLQGQGEGQYF. CDR3 sequence (DNA): TGTGCCAGCAGCTTGCAGGGACAGGGCGAGGGGCAGTACTTC.

The rearrangement links TRBV5-4 to TRBJ2-3; a possible D gene is TRBD1 (5 bases). This CDR3 comprises 14 residues. V lost 0 bases to trimming and J lost 4 bases, with 9 bases between them. Germline CDR1 SGHNT, CDR2 YYREEE (reference sequence). In DNA, the CDR3 is TGTGCCAGCAGCTTGGAGCAGGGATCAGATACGCAGTATTTT. Translated: CASSLEQGSDTQYF.

The rearrangement uses TRBV4-1 and TRBJ2-7; tentative D call: TRBD2 (5 bases). V lost 4 bases to trimming and J lost 3 bases, with 13 bases between them. The CDR3 sequence is 14 residues long. CDR1 is MGHRA and CDR2 is YSYEKL in the germline V gene. The chain's CDR3 is CASSPLGVGYEQYF. CDR3 in DNA: TGCGCCAGCAGCCCCCTCGGGGTGGGCTACGAGCAGTACTTC.

This clone has just one count. The chain couples TRBV28 to TRBJ1-5, with 9 bases lining up with TRBD1. Trimming cost V 4 bases and J 9 bases; bases outside gene matches: 13. The CDR3 is 16 residues long. Germline V CDR1 and CDR2: MDHEN, SYDVKM. CDR3 coding DNA: TGTGCCAGCAGTTCGGGACAGGGCCCTAGGGATTTGCCCCAGCATTTT. It is translated as CASSSGQGPRDLPQHF.

This clone occurred a few times. The chain is built from TRBV12-5 and TRBJ1-5; possible D gene TRBD1, 6 bases. This CDR3 region has 16 residues. CDR1 is LGHNT, CDR2 FRNRAP, per germline. Between the trimmed V and J ends, which lost 6 bases and 7 bases, there was a span of 22 bases. The chain's CDR3 is CASGKLGRGRDQPQHF. CDR3 nucleotides: TGTGCTAGTGGCAAACTGGGGCGGGGGCGCGACCAGCCCCAGCATTTT.

This sequence joins TRBV11-2 and TRBJ1-2; no definite D call. V gave up 1 base and J gave up 4 bases, with 4 bases separating them. The CDR3 has 12 residues. Germline V lookup: CDR1 SGHAT, CDR2 FQNNGV. The CDR3 nucleotides read TGTGCCAGCAGCTTAGGGGGCTATGGCTACACCTTC. Translated: CASSLGGYGYTF.

V and J are TRBV6-1 and TRBJ2-5, with 9 nucleotides matching TRBD2. V shed 5 bases and J 5 bases; nucleotides not matched to a gene: 6. CDR3 length: 14 residues. CDR1 is MNHNS and CDR2 is SASEGT in the germline V gene. CDR3 in DNA: TGTGCCAGCAGTCGTAGCGGGAGTGAGGAGACCCAGTACTTC. Its translation is CASSRSGSEETQYF.

The chain has TRBV10-3 and TRBJ2-1; no reliable D call. CDR1 and CDR2 from the germline V gene are ENHRY and SYGVKD. The CDR3 has 12 amino acids. Trimming took off 4 bases at V and 8 bases at J, with 9 bases between the two ends. In nucleotides, the CDR3 is TGTGCCATCAGTGGTGACTTCGATGAGCAGTTCTTC. Protein product: CAISGDFDEQFF.

The V gene is TRBV14, the J gene TRBJ2-7; weak D call: TRBD2 (5 bases). The CDR3 contains 14 residues. V lost 3 bases, J lost 0 bases, and 9 bases lay in between. Germline V gene lookup returns CDR1 SGHDN and CDR2 FVKESK. The CDR3 is CASSHSRDSYEQYF. CDR3 DNA: TGTGCCAGCAGCCATTCCCGGGACTCCTACGAGCAGTACTTC.

The chain employs TRBV28 and TRBJ2-5; a weak D match, TRBD2 (6 bases). Looked up from germline, CDR1 is MDHEN and CDR2 is SYDVKM. CDR3 length: 16 amino acids. V lost 5 bases, J lost 0 bases, and 16 bases lay in between. The CDR3 coding sequence is TGTGCCAGCAGTCAGGCCGGGCGGGAAAACCAAGAGACCCAGTACTTC. Translating gives CASSQAGRENQETQYF.

This chain joins TRBV9 and TRBJ1-2; 9 nucleotides match TRBD1. CDR1 and CDR2 (germline): SGDLS, YYNGEE. The CDR3 is 17 residues long. V dropped 2 bases and J dropped 2; count of bases not matched to a gene: 10. In DNA, the CDR3 is TGTGCCAGCAGCGTCACATCCGGGACAGGGATGAACTATGGCTACACCTTC. Protein product: CASSVTSGTGMNYGYTF.

The rearrangement links TRBV7-9 to TRBJ1-1, with D possibly being TRBD1 (5 bases). The ends were cut back, 5 bases at V and 3 bases at J, with 7 bases in the middle. Per germline, CDR1 SEHNR and CDR2 FQNEAQ (reference sequence). The CDR3 is 12 amino acids. Written as DNA, the CDR3 is TGTGCCAGCAGCGGGACTTACACTGAAGCTTTCTTT. Residues: CASSGTYTEAFF.

Points on this clone: The identical CDR3 is also encoded by other nucleotide sequences in the sample. The chain combines TRBV6-1 with TRBJ2-7, with a tentative D call TRBD1 (7 bases). The ends were cut back, 1 base at V and 2 bases at J, with 12 bases in the middle. This CDR3 comprises 15 residues. Germline-derived CDR1 and CDR2 are MNHNS and SASEGT. For the CDR3, the DNA is TGTGCCAGCAGTGAAGGGGCAGGGGGGACCTACGAGCAGTACTTC. Protein sequence: CASSEGAGGTYEQYF.

This rearrangement joins TRBV6-1 to TRBJ2-1; 9 nucleotides line up with TRBD1. V was pared by 7 bases and J by 3 bases, with 4 bases of the junction left unmatched. The CDR3 contains 14 residues. Per the germline V gene, CDR1 is MNHNS and CDR2 is SASEGT. The CDR3 coding sequence is TGTGCCAGCATCCGGGACAGGGACTACAATGAGCAGTTCTTC. Translated, it gives CASIRDRDYNEQFF.

The J gene is TRBJ2-2, the V gene TRBV2; D is possibly TRBD1 (5 bases). V was pared by 5 bases and J by 8 bases, with 9 bases between. CDR3 length: 12 amino acids. Germline assignment: CDR1 SNHLY and CDR2 FYNNEI. CDR3 bases: TGTGCCAGCAGTCAGGGAAGGGGGGAGCTGTTTTTT. Translating gives CASSQGRGELFF.

This sequence joins TRBV4-2 and TRBJ2-3, with TRBD2 identical over 8 bases. The V gene end was trimmed by 1 base and the J gene end by 2 bases; junction bases not matched to a gene: 11. CDR1 is LGHNA and CDR2 is YNFKEQ in the germline V gene. The CDR3 sequence is 18 residues long. The CDR3 here is CASSQGGLLAANTDTQYF. CDR3 DNA: TGTGCCAGCAGCCAAGGCGGGTTACTAGCGGCTAACACAGATACGCAGTATTTT.

The genes are TRBV6-1 and TRBJ1-1, with D possibly matching TRBD1 (5 bases). The germline CDR1 and CDR2 sequences are MNHNS and SASEGT. The CDR3 consists of 13 residues. V lost 11 bases and J 6 bases, leaving 19 bases between the germline ends. Written as DNA, the CDR3 is TGTGCCGGGGGGGAGGGGCGGGCCGCTGAAGCTTTCTTT. As protein: CAGGEGRAAEAFF.

The chain combines TRBV28 with TRBJ1-5; D is unclear. Germline CDR1 is MDHEN and CDR2 is SYDVKM. This CDR3 spans 12 amino acids. V was clipped by 4 bases and J by 5 bases, with 6 bases between them. The chain's CDR3 is CASSSTDQPQHF. In DNA, the CDR3 is TGTGCCAGCAGTTCCACCGATCAGCCCCAGCATTTT.

V usage is TRBV25-1 and J usage is TRBJ1-5; TRBD1 aligns across 11 bases. The CDR3 runs to 14 residues. The V gene's germline CDR1 is MGHDK and CDR2 SYGVNS. Trimming cost V 3 bases and J 7 bases; bases outside gene matches: 2. This CDR3 is CASSDGTGGQPQHF. The DNA for the CDR3 is TGTGCCAGCAGTGATGGGACAGGGGGACAGCCCCAGCATTTT.